The following is a T cell receptor (beta chain) sequence with its context. Its antigen is still unknown. Base qualities are not recorded, but no much larger clone differs from it by a single base. TCRdb lists the instrument as Illumina NovaSeq 6000. TCRalpha and TCRbeta cDNA libraries were built by 5'RACE with constant-segment primers, adding sample barcodes and unique molecular identifiers. Trizol reagent was used to extract RNA from every sample. Libraries were amplified in two PCR steps, with a second sample barcode and Illumina TruSeq adapters added in the second step. Sequencing of libraries was performed on an Illumina NovaSeq with 2 x 150 bp paired-end reads. As for how the authors treated the data: Reads were demultiplexed and collapsed into UMI-guided consensus sequences with migec v1.2.7. Using mixcr v2.1.11, UMI consensuses were aligned to TRA and TRB V and J templates and then assembled into clonotypes. A clonotype was counted as expanded or contracted only when both edgeR and NoisET called the clonotype significant, with the noise models trained on biological replicates. For edgeR calls, a false discovery rate-adjusted p below 0.01 and a log2 fold-change threshold of 1 were applied. As an exploratory analysis of dynamics, PCA with hierarchical clustering was applied to max-normalized trajectories of the 1000 most abundant clonotypes. The CD4 or CD8 phenotype of responding clones was assigned using the separately sequenced CD4+ and CD8+ repertoires. The raw public data were reprocessed by TCRdb itself: fastp quality trimming at Q25, MiXCR clonotype calling, in-frame beta chains only. CDR3 protein sequences are deduplicated, and each keeps its most common genes and DNA. The V and J calls and clone size are TCRdb's, not the authors'. This sample lists around 430,000 distinct CDR3 sequences; 15% to 20% were detected once. In total, the top ten clones hold 20% to 25% of the sample.

PBMCs were isolated by Ficoll-Paque density gradient centrifugation. Including the terminal cysteine and phenylalanine, the CDR3 comprises 14 residues. Only the CDR3 DNA stays, 42 bases, in frame from base 1. V is clipped by 1 base and J by 6 bases, and the sequence between their germline boundaries is 7 bases long. Via the germline V gene (reference sequence), CDR1 is LNHNV and CDR2 YYDKDF. The sample comes from a study of T-cell memory formation after mild COVID-19 (dated by TCRdb to the early 2020s). About the full investigation: Most TCR sequence clusters were specific to one of the two donors. The cohort comprised two young, previously healthy adult volunteers, one female and one male. In two donors, T-cell clones that expanded and contracted after mild COVID-19 were followed by sequencing TCRalpha and TCRbeta repertoires longitudinally. The paper as a whole reports these results and caveats: Some responding clones were found in pre-infection memory, which suggests that pre-existing cross-reactive memory T cells took part in the SARS-CoV-2 response. The second-wave clones that peaked on day 37 were not confirmed to be SARS-CoV-2 specific. From day 15 to 85, contracting clones showed balanced CD4/CD8 phenotypes, whereas a second wave of clones that expanded from day 15 to 37 leaned towards CD4+. The study covered only two mild cases, and larger cohorts including severe cases with pre-infection samples were considered necessary. Contracting CD4+ clones appeared mostly in the CM and EM memory subsets, whereas CD8+ clones were enriched in EMRA.

Recombination joined TRBV15 with TRBJ1-6, with an unclear D gene assignment. The sample taken for sequencing was PBMCs or a T cell subset sorted from them (not recorded which). The receptor was isolated from a man between 18 and 35 years old who had mild COVID-19 (a few samples of this study predate the infection). The sample titles of this study are shuffled in the database, so cell type and time point are left out; the donor was told from shared clones. The CDR3 corresponds to CATSRVSFNSPLHF. The DNA is TGTGCCACCAGCAGAGTTAGTTTTAATTCACCCCTCCACTTT.